The clone carrying this T cell receptor beta chain has a count of ten or more. The antigen is not known. These data are taken from a study of T cell clonality in common variable immunodeficiency. Most patients and controls had Caucasian heritage. CVID and control samples used equivalent genomic DNA input. Libraries were prepared by immunoSEQ multiplex PCR; TCRdb keeps only in-frame clonotypes and omits some of them. The sample is made up of fewer than 55,000 clones, none counted only once. Whole-study results and caveats: Shared TCRbeta clones were fewer between CVID subjects than controls. What drives increased CVID clonality needs T cell subpopulation sequencing.

The sequencing sample was made of peripheral blood mononuclear cells. The receptor was derived from a person aged 18 to 70 in good health.

CDR3 amino acids: CARREVAGDEQFF. The sequenced CDR3 bases are TGTGCCAGGAGAGAGGTTGCGGGGGATGAG. The rearrangement links TRBV7-9 to TRBJ2-1, with TRBD2 matching 7 bases. The CDR3 end falls 3 residues outside the read, so it is completed with the germline J gene. The CDR3 covers 13 residues. Germline lookup yields CDR1 SEHNR and CDR2 FQNEAQ (reference sequence). With V trimmed by 9 bases and J by 8 bases, 10 bases remained unmatched.